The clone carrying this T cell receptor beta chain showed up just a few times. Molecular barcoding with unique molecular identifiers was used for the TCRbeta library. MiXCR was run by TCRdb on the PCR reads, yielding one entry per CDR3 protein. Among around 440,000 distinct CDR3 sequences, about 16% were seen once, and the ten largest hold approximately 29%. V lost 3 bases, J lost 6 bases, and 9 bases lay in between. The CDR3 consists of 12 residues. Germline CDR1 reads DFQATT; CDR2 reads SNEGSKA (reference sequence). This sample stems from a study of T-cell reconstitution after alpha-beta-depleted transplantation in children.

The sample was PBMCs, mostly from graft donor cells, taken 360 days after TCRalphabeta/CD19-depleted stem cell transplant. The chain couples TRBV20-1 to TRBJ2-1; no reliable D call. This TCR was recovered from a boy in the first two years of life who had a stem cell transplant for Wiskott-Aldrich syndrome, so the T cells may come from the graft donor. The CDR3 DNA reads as TGCAGTGCTAGTCCCCAGCTCAATGAGCAGTTCTTC. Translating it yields CSASPQLNEQFF.